This T cell receptor (beta chain) is drawn from a study of T cells in Graves' hyperthyroidism and ophthalmopathy. Regarding the study as a whole: Among clonotypes expanded in thyroid above 0.001, most were also found in blood.

Germline V gene data show CDR1 as MNHEY and CDR2 as SVGAGI. The CDR3 consists of 15 residues. The ends lost 0 bases at V and 6 bases at J; junction bases unmatched: 6. Diagnoses were made from clinical symptoms, serum measures (thyroxine and TRAb), thyroid ultrasound and orbital computed tomography. Blood was obtained at the first hyperthyroidism diagnosis, which preceded any ophthalmopathy symptoms. PBMCs came from more than 8.5 ml fresh peripheral blood. RNA transcripts gave rise to amplified TCR beta CDR3 regions. The HTBI primer set was used in a first-round RT-PCR of the TCR CDR3. In TCRdb, the multiplex PCR reads were re-called with MiXCR into one record per CDR3 protein. The sample shows roughly 180,000 distinct CDR3 sequences, about 9% of them seen only once. This clonotype came up many times. Its antigen is currently unknown.

The clonotype was recovered from a woman between 18 and 29 years old with Graves' hyperthyroidism that later progressed to Graves' ophthalmopathy. V and J are TRBV6-5 and TRBJ2-3, with 7 bases identical to TRBD1. Sequencing was done on a sample of blood. The CDR3 DNA is TGTGCCAGCAGTTACTCCGCAGGGGGTGGGGATACGCAGTATTTT. It yields the protein CASSYSAGGGDTQYF.